This TCR beta chain was observed in a study of beta chain features in type 1 diabetes. Expressed TCRB transcripts were sequenced after all isolated RNA was converted to cDNA. This table comes from immunoSEQ multiplex PCR, and its TCRdb copy is limited to in-frame clones, with some not included. The table has around 350,000 clones, roughly an eighth seen once. Study-wide results and caveats: Patients with type 1 diabetes carried fewer insertions and had more deletions at their VDJ junctions. For Type 1 diabetes patients, all four CD4+ subsets carried TCRB CDR3s that were moderately but significantly shorter.

In regard to this clone: Antigen unknown.

Blood was drawn once from each donor into heparinised tubes. The draws averaged about 0.12 L. Based on CD45RO/CCR7/CD25/CD127/CD95/CD27, CD4+ regulatory, stem cell-like memory, naive and central memory cells were sorted. The CDR3 is made up of 13 amino acids. V lost 1 base and J 10 bases, leaving 12 bases between the germline ends. Germline CDR1 reads SGHNT; CDR2 reads YYREEE (reference sequence). This chain joins TRBV5-4 and TRBJ2-1; D is possibly TRBD1 (6 bases). This TCR was recovered from a man in his late teens or twenties in good health. The specimen was naive CD4+ T cells from blood. CDR3 loop: CASSLNRVYEQFF. Here the CDR3 DNA reads TGTGCCAGCAGCTTGAACAGGGTGTACGAGCAGTTCTTC.